The 15 T cell receptor beta chains presented below share a single source sample, sequenced in a study of T cells in women clearing cervical HPV infection. Sequencing was performed with immunoSEQ multiplex PCR; in TCRdb, only in-frame clones are kept and a portion is missing. The repertoire table contains tens of thousands of clones. The sample taken for sequencing was blood buffy coat. The receptor set was obtained from a woman between 18 and 75 years old with a cervical HPV16 infection that either progressed to CIN3+ or cleared (not recorded which).

A note on this clone: Read sequence stops 3 residues before the CDR3 end, and the germline J gene provides the missing end. The rearrangement uses TRBV30 and TRBJ1-5; D gene ambiguous. The CDR3 has 17 residues. Germline V gene lookup returns CDR1 GTSNPN and CDR2 SVGIG (reference sequence). Between the trimmed V and J ends, which lost 7 bases and 1 base, there was a span of 23 bases. CDR3 in amino acids: CAYTTERTPGSNQPQHF. CDR3 DNA, as far as it was read: TGTGCCTACACCACAGAACGGACGCCGGGGAGCAATCAGCCC.

Comments on this clone: The read is 3 residues too short to cover the CDR3 end, so that end is filled in from the germline J gene. V and J are TRBV5-6 and TRBJ2-7; D ambiguous. Deletions cut 0 bases from V and 4 bases from J, with 8 bases between. Germline CDR1 and CDR2: SGHDT and YYEEEE. This CDR3 is built from 13 residues. The part of the CDR3 DNA that was read is TGTGCCAGCAGCTTGGATTCTGTATACGAG. It is translated as CASSLDSVYE. The complete CDR3 reads CASSLDSVYEQYF.

Concerning this clone itself: Coverage ceases 3 residues before the CDR3 finishes, and the germline J gene fills in the end. The V call is TRBV7-9, the J call TRBJ1-1; D call uncertain. Germline V gene sequence: CDR1 SEHNR, CDR2 FQNEAQ (reference sequence). V was trimmed by 5 bases and J by 7 bases, leaving 17 bases between them. This CDR3 comprises 14 residues. CDR3 DNA (partial): TGTGCCAGCAGCGCCGATCAAAACCAGTATGAA. Translation: CASSADQNQYE. The CDR3 in full is CASSADQNQYEAFF.

With regard to this clone: The read terminates 3 residues ahead of where the CDR3 ends, so the germline J gene completes it. This chain uses TRBV7-2 with TRBJ2-2; TRBD2 might be the D (6 bases). Germline values: CDR1 SGHTA, CDR2 FQGNSA. V lost 5 bases to trimming and J lost 6 bases, with 13 bases between them. The CDR3 is 14 amino acids. CDR3 DNA, as far as it was read: TGTGCCAGCAGCCAGACGCGGGGCGCCGGGGAG. This sequence encodes CASSQTRGAGE. The whole CDR3 sequence is CASSQTRGAGELFF.

Note on this clone: The CDR3 end falls 3 residues outside the read, so it is completed with the germline J gene. V usage is TRBV30 and J usage is TRBJ2-5; perhaps TRBD1 as D (6 bases). CDR3 length: 17 amino acids. Germline-derived CDR1 and CDR2 are GTSNPN and SVGIG (reference sequence). Trimming removed 0 bases at V and 2 bases at J, with 19 bases between. The sequenced CDR3 bases are TGTGCCTGGAGTGTACGGGTGGCAGGGGCGAGACAAGAGACC. Translated, it gives CAWSVRVAGARQET. The whole CDR3 protein reads CAWSVRVAGARQETQYF.

On this clone: The read ends 3 residues shy of where the CDR3 ends; the end is completed using the germline J gene. V and J are TRBV20-1 and TRBJ2-3, with TRBD2 as a possible D gene (6 bases). Germline V gives CDR1 DFQATT, CDR2 SNEGSKA (reference sequence). The CDR3 contains 14 residues. The sequenced CDR3 bases are TGCAGTGCTAGATTTTGGGGGGTGCAAGAGACG. Residues: CSARFWGVQET. The whole CDR3 is CSARFWGVQETQYF.

The DNA read from the CDR3 is TGCAGTGCCCTCGTGACAGCTAATTCACCC. Encoded protein: CSALVTANSP. The whole CDR3 protein reads CSALVTANSPLHF. This chain links TRBV20-1 with TRBJ1-6, with D maybe TRBD1 (5 bases). The sequence runs out 3 residues before the end of the CDR3; the remainder is reconstructed from the germline J gene. V was pared by 6 bases and J by 6 bases, with 12 bases between. This CDR3 spans 13 amino acids. The germline CDR1 and CDR2 sequences are DFQATT and SNEGSKA (reference sequence).

CDR3 sequence reads: CASSLDRDKNIQYF. The covered CDR3 bases are TGCGCCAGCAGCCTTGACAGGGATAAAAACATT. The J gene is TRBJ2-4, the V gene TRBV5-1, with 7 bases aligning to TRBD1. The read comes to an end 3 residues before the CDR3 does, leaving the germline J gene to fill in the end. Germline-derived CDR1 and CDR2 are SGHRS and YFSETQ. CDR3 length: 14 residues. Losses at the gene ends were 4 bases for V and 4 bases for J; bases not matched to a gene: 5. Full variable domain (rest looked up from reference TRBV5-1 and TRBJ2-4): KAGVTQTPRYLIKTRGQQVTLSCSPISGHRSVSWYQQTPGQGLQFLFEYFSETQRNKGNFPGRFSGRQFSNSRSEMNVSTLELGDSALYLCASSLDRDKNIQYFGAGTRLSVL.

A note on this clone: The CDR3 end falls 3 residues outside the read, so it is completed with the germline J gene. J is TRBJ2-2 and V is TRBV2; no firm D call. The CDR3 covers 14 residues. Per the germline V gene, CDR1 is SNHLY and CDR2 is FYNNEI. The covered CDR3 bases are TGTGCCAGCAGTGACGGTCGGTATAATGAAAAG. Its translation: CASSDGRYNEK. The full CDR3 protein is CASSDGRYNEKLFF.

On this clone: Compared with germline, one end of the junction differs, possibly owing to a read error. The read ends 3 residues early relative to the CDR3; the germline J gene fills the gap. The V gene is TRBV7-7, the J gene TRBJ2-3, with 8 positions matching TRBD2. Germline CDR1 and CDR2: SSHAT and FNYEAQ (reference sequence). The CDR3 is 15 residues long. CDR3 bases read: TGTGCTAGCAGCTTAGGACTAGCCAGCACAGATACG. Protein: CASSLGLASTDT. The whole CDR3 protein is CASSLGLASTDTQYF.

As concerns this clone: Read data end 3 residues before the CDR3 end; the end is taken from the germline J gene. This chain links TRBV2 with TRBJ2-3; the match to TRBD2 covers 15 bases. Germline V gene lookup returns CDR1 SNHLY and CDR2 FYNNEI. The CDR3 has 17 amino acids. The CDR3: CASSPGTSGGYQETQYF. The CDR3 DNA, read in part, is TGTGCCAGCAGTCCCGGGACTAGCGGGGGGTACCAAGAGACG.

For this clone: The read stops 3 residues short of the end of the CDR3; the missing end is completed from the germline J gene. The V gene is TRBV20-1, the J gene TRBJ1-5; a weak D match, TRBD1 (6 bases). This CDR3 is 18 amino acids long. V was clipped by 1 base and J by 7 bases, with 26 bases between them. Germline values: CDR1 DFQATT, CDR2 SNEGSKA (reference sequence). CDR3 loop: CSARVPEVGPQGYQPQHF. The part of the CDR3 DNA that was read is TGCAGTGCTAGAGTACCTGAGGTGGGCCCCCAGGGGTACCAGCCC.

Worth noting for this clone: The junction does not match germline at one end; this may be a read error. The read stops 3 residues short of the end of the CDR3; the missing end is completed from the germline J gene. The rearrangement uses TRBV5-5 and TRBJ1-3; D gene unclear. Germline CDR1 and CDR2: SGHKS and YYEKEE (reference sequence). This CDR3 is built from 15 residues. The CDR3 DNA, read in part, is TGTGCCGGCAGCATTCTAGTTGGCTCTGGAAACACC. It translates to CAGSILVGSGNT. In full, the CDR3 reads CAGSILVGSGNTIYF.

For this clone: With the read ending 3 residues before the CDR3 end, the germline J gene is used to fill in that end. This chain links TRBV27 with TRBJ2-3, with D possibly TRBD1 on 6 matching bases. The V end was cut by 6 bases, the J end by 3 bases, with 16 bases between. The CDR3 has 15 amino acids. The V gene's germline CDR1 is MNHEY and CDR2 SMNVEV (reference sequence). The CDR3 is CASSPDRSETDTQYF. The CDR3 DNA, read in part, is TGTGCCAGCAGCCCAGACAGGTCTGAAACAGATACG.

This clone counts as medium-sized by frequency. The CDR3 end lies 3 residues beyond the end of the read and is filled in from the germline J gene. J is TRBJ2-3 and V is TRBV6-1; D may be TRBD1 (6 bases). Looked up from germline, CDR1 is MNHNS and CDR2 is SASEGT. This CDR3 has 15 amino acids. With 2 bases removed from V and 5 bases from J, the gap between germline ends came to 14 bases. The CDR3 loop reads CASSEIGGEKDTQYF. The sequenced CDR3 bases are TGTGCCAGCAGTGAAATAGGGGGTGAAAAAGATACG.